This T cell receptor (beta chain) was documented in a study of cytomegalovirus exposure and HLA in healthy donors. With 60 Vbeta and 13 Jbeta primers, the PCR was carried out. Sequenced by immunoSEQ multiplex PCR; TCRdb stores in-frame clones only, minus some. The sample gives more than 150,000 clones, over 65% of which show up once; 1.4% is in the top ten. This clone was seen just once. Per the germline V gene, CDR1 is SGHVS and CDR2 is FQNEAQ. The CDR3 is 11 amino acids. Between the trimmed V and J ends, which lost 5 bases and 6 bases, there was a span of 5 bases. This chain connects TRBV7-8 to TRBJ2-1; D gene unclear. This clonotype was obtained from a man in his late teens or twenties in good health and CMV-seronegative. Sequencing used PBMCs. The DNA for the CDR3 is TGTGCCAGCAGCCCCTTCAATGAGCAGTTCTTC. Residues: CASSPFNEQFF.